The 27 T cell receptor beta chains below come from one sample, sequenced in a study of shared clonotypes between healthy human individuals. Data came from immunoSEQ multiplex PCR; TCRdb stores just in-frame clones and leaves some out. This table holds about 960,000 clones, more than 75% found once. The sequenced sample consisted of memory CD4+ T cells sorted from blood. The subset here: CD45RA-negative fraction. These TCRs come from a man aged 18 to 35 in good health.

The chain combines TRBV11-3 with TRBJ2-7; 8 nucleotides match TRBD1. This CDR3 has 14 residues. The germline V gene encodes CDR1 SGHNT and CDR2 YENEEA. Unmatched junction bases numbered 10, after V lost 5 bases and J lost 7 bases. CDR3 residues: CASSLGRDRNEQYF. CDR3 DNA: TGTGCCAGCAGCCTAGGTCGGGACAGGAATGAGCAGTACTTC.

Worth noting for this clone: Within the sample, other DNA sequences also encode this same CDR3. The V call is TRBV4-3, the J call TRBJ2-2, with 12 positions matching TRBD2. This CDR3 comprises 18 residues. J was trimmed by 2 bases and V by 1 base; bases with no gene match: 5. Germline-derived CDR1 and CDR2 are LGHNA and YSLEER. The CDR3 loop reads CASSQAPGLAGNTGELFF. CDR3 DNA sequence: TGCGCCAGCAGCCAAGCGCCGGGACTAGCGGGTAACACCGGGGAGCTGTTTTTT.

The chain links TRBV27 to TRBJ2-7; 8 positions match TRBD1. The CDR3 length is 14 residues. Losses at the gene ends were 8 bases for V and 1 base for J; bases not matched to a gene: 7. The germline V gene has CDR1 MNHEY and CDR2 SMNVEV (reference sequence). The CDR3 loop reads CASWLRQGSYEQYF. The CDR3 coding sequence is TGTGCCAGCTGGCTCAGACAGGGGTCCTACGAGCAGTACTTC.

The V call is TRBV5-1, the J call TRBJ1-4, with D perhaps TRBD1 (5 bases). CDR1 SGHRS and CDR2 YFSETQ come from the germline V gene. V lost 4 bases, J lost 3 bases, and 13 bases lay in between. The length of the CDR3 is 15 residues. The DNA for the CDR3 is TGCGCCAGCAGCCCCTGGGGGGGGGCTAATGAAAAACTGTTTTTT. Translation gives CASSPWGGANEKLFF.

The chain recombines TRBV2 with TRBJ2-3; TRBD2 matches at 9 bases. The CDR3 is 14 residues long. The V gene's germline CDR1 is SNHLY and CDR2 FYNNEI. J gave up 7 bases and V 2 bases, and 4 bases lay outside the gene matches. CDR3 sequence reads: CASSELAGRNTQYF. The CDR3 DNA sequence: TGTGCCAGCAGTGAACTAGCGGGGCGAAATACGCAGTATTTT.

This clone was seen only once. DNA for the CDR3: TGTGCCAGCAGCCTCAGGCTCTCTGGAAACACCATATATTTT. Translated, it gives CASSLRLSGNTIYF. The chain employs TRBV7-2 and TRBJ1-3; no clear D gene. Per germline, CDR1 SGHTA and CDR2 FQGNSA. There are 14 residues in the CDR3. The V and J ends lost 5 bases and 0 bases respectively, with 8 bases between them.

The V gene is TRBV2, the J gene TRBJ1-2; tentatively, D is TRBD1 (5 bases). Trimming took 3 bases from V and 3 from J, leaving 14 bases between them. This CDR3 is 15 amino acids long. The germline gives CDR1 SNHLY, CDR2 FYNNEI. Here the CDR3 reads CASSEPRGADYGYTF. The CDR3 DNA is TGTGCCAGCAGTGAGCCGAGGGGCGCCGACTATGGCTACACCTTC.

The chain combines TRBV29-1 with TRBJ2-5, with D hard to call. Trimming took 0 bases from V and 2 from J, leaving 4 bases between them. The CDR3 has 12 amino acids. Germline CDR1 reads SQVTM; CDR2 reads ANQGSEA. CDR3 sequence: CSVEDRQETQYF. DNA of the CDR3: TGCAGCGTTGAAGACCGACAAGAGACCCAGTACTTC.

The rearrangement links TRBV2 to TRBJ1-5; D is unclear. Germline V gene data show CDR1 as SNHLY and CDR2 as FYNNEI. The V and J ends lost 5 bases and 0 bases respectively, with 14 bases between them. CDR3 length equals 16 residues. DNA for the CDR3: TGTGCCAGCAGTCCTACGTGGCAGGATAGCAATCAGCCCCAGCATTTT. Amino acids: CASSPTWQDSNQPQHF.

The CDR3 nucleotides read TGTGCCAGCAGTAAGGGACCCCGGGGCGGAGTGGAGCAGTACTTC. It specifies CASSKGPRGGVEQYF. The rearrangement uses TRBV2 and TRBJ2-7, with D perhaps matching TRBD1 or TRBD2 (5 bases each). Deletions cut 5 bases from V and 7 bases from J, with 21 bases between. Germline CDR1 reads SNHLY; CDR2 reads FYNNEI. The CDR3 covers 15 residues.

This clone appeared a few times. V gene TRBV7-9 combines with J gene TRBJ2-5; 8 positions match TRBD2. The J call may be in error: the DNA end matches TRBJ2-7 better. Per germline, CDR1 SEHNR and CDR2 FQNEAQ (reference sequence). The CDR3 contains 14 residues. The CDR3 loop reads CASSPQAGAGEQYF. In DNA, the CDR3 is TGTGCCAGCAGCCCCCAAGCGGGAGCCGGCGAGCAGTACTTC.

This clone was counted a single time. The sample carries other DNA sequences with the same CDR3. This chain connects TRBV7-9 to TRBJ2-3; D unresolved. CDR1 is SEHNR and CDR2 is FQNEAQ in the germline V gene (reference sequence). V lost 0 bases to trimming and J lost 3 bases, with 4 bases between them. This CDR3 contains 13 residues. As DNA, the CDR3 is TGTGCCAGCAGCTTAGCCCCAACAGATACGCAGTATTTT. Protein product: CASSLAPTDTQYF.

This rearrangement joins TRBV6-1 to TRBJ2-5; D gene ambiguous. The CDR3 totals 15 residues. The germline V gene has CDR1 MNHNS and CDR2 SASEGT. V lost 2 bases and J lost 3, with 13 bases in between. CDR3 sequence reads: CASSESTPKKETQYF. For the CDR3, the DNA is TGTGCCAGCAGTGAAAGTACGCCCAAGAAAGAGACCCAGTACTTC.

The chain's CDR3 is CAWDRAGNSPLHF. CDR3 in DNA: TGTGCCTGGGACAGGGCCGGTAATTCACCCCTCCACTTT. The chain recombines TRBV30 with TRBJ1-6, with 7 positions matching TRBD1. With V trimmed by 5 bases and J by 6 bases, 4 bases remained unmatched. Germline V gives CDR1 GTSNPN, CDR2 SVGIG (reference sequence). The CDR3 covers 13 residues.

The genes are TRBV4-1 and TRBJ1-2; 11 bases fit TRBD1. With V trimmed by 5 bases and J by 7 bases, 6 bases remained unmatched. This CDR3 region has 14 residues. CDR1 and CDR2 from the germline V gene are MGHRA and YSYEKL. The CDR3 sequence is CASSKAGTGGGYTF. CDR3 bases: TGCGCCAGCAGCAAAGCAGGGACAGGGGGTGGCTACACCTTC.

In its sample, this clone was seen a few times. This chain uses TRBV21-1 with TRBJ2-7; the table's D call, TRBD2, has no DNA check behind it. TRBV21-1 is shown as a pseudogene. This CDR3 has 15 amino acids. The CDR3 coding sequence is TGTGCCAGCAGCAAAGTGGGCGGGAGCCCCTACGAGCAGTACTTC. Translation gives CASSKVGGSPYEQYF.

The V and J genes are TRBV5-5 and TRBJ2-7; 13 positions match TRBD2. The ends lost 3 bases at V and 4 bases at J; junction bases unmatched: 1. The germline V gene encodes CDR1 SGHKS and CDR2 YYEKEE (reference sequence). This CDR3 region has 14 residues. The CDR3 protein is CASSWTSGSYEQYF. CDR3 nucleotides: TGTGCCAGCAGCTGGACTAGCGGGAGTTACGAGCAGTACTTC. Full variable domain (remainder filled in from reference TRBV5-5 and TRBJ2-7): DAGVTQSPTHLIKTRGQQVTLRCSPISGHKSVSWYQQVLGQGPQFIFQYYEKEERGRGNFPDRFSARQFPNYSSELNVNALLLGDSALYLCASSWTSGSYEQYFGPGTRLTVT.

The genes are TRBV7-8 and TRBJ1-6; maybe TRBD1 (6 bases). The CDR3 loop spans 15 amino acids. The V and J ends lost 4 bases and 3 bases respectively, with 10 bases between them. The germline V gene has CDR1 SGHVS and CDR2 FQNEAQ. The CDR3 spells CASSSRDNYNSPLHF. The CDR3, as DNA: TGTGCCAGCAGCTCCCGGGACAACTATAATTCACCCCTCCACTTT.

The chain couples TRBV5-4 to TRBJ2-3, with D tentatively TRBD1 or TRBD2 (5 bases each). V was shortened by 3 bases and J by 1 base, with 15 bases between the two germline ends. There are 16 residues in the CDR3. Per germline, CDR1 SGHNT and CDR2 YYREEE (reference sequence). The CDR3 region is CASSSGTWDRTDTQYF. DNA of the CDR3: TGTGCCAGCAGCTCGGGAACCTGGGACCGCACAGATACGCAGTATTTT.

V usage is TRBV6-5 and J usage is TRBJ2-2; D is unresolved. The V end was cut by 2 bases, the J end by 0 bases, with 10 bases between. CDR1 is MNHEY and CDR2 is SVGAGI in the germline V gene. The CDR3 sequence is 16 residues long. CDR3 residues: CASSYNGGPNTGELFF. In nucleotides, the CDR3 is TGTGCCAGCAGTTACAATGGCGGCCCGAACACCGGGGAGCTGTTTTTT.

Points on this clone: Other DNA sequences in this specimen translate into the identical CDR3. The CDR3: CASSQDRTYEQYF. As DNA, the CDR3 is TGTGCCAGCAGCCAAGACAGGACCTACGAGCAGTACTTC. The gene calls are TRBV4-2 and TRBJ2-7; D gene uncertain. Germline CDR1 reads LGHNA; CDR2 reads YNFKEQ. The CDR3 is 13 amino acids. The V gene lost 0 bases and the J gene lost 2 bases, with 5 bases spanning the gap.

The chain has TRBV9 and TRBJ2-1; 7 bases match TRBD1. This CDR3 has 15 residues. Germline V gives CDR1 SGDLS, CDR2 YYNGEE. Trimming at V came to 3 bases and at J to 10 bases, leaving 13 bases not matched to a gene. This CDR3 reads CASSALSTGVGEQFF. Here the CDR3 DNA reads TGTGCCAGCAGCGCCTTATCAACAGGGGTGGGAGAGCAGTTCTTC.

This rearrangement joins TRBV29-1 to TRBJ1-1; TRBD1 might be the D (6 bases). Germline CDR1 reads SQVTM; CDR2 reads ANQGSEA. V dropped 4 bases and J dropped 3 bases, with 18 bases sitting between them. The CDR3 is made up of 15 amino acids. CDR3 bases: TGCAGCGTTGCCCCGGAGAACAGGGATCACACTGAAGCTTTCTTT. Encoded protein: CSVAPENRDHTEAFF.

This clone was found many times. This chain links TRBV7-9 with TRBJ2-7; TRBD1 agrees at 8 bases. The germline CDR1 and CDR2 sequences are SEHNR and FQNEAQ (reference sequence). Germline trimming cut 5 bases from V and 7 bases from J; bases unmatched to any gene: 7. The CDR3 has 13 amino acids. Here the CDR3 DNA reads TGTGCCAGCAGCCAAGGCACAGGGGGAGAGCAGTACTTC. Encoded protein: CASSQGTGGEQYF.

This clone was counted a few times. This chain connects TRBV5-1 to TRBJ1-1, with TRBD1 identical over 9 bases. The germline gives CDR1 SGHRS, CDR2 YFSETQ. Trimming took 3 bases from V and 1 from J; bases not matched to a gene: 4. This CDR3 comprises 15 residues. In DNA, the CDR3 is TGCGCCAGCAGCTCGGACAGGGGTAAGAACACTGAAGCTTTCTTT. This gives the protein CASSSDRGKNTEAFF.

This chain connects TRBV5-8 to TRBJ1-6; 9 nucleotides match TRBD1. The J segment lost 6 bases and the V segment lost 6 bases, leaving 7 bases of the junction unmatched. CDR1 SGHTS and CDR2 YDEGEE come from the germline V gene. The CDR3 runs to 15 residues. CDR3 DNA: TGTGCCAGCACTTTCCGGGACAGGGTTAATTCACCCCTCCACTTT. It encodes CASTFRDRVNSPLHF.

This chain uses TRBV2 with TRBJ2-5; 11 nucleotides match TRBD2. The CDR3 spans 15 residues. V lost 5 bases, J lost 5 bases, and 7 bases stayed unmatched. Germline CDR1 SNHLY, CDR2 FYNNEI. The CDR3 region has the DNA TGTGCCAGCAGTACTTTAGCGGGGGGGTTGGAGACCCAGTACTTC. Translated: CASSTLAGGLETQYF. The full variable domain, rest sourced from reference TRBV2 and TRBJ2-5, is EPEVTQTPSHQVTQMGQEVILRCVPISNHLYFYWYRQILGQKVEFLVSFYNNEISEKSEIFDDQFSVERPDGSNFTLKIRSTKLEDSAMYFCASSTLAGGLETQYFGPGTRLLVL.